The 25 T cell receptor beta chains presented below share a single source sample, sequenced in a study of T-cell memory formation after mild COVID-19. TCRdb redid the calling of the 5' RACE reads with MiXCR, one entry per CDR3 protein. This table holds approximately 180,000 distinct CDR3 sequences, around 16% found once. Material: PBMCs or a T cell subset sorted from them (not recorded which). The source of these receptors is an adult woman who had mild COVID-19 (a few samples of this study predate the infection). Cell type and time point are not known.

This clonotype has just a few counts. The V call is TRBV4-1, the J call TRBJ2-7; no clear D. The V gene lost 1 base and the J gene lost 3 bases, with 10 bases spanning the gap. CDR3 length equals 14 residues. The germline gives CDR1 MGHRA, CDR2 YSYEKL. The CDR3: CASSQVVQSYEQYF. The CDR3 nucleotides are TGCGCCAGCAGCCAAGTAGTCCAGAGCTACGAGCAGTACTTC.

The V gene is TRBV7-2, the J gene TRBJ2-1, with 13 bases matching TRBD2. Germline V CDR1 and CDR2: SGHTA, FQGNSA. V was pared by 5 bases and J by 7 bases, with 8 bases of the junction left unmatched. This CDR3 comprises 16 residues. CDR3: CASSLTSGGAENEQFF. DNA for the CDR3: TGTGCCAGCAGCCTCACTAGCGGGGGGGCCGAGAATGAGCAGTTCTTC.

V is TRBV24-1 and J is TRBJ2-7; 9 bases agree with TRBD1. In germline, CDR1 is KGHDR, CDR2 SFDVKD. Trimming took 5 bases from V and 3 from J; bases not matched to a gene: 4. The CDR3 covers 14 residues. CDR3 protein: CATSAPDRGYEQYF. CDR3 bases: TGTGCCACCAGTGCCCCGGACAGGGGCTACGAGCAGTACTTC.

This rearrangement joins TRBV7-9 to TRBJ1-4; D unclear. The ends were cut back, 5 bases at V and 0 bases at J, with 10 bases in the middle. CDR1 and CDR2 (germline): SEHNR, FQNEAQ (reference sequence). The CDR3 runs to 15 residues. CDR3 in amino acids: CASSARLTTNEKLFF. The CDR3 nucleotides are TGTGCCAGCAGCGCGCGACTCACAACTAATGAAAAACTGTTTTTT.

There are many counts of this clonotype. The CDR3 protein is CASSTFSGRTLAEQYF. In DNA form, the CDR3 reads TGTGCCAGCAGTACATTTAGCGGGAGAACCCTGGCCGAGCAGTACTTC. V gene TRBV28 combines with J gene TRBJ2-7; TRBD2 matches at 9 bases. V gave up 5 bases and J gave up 6 bases; unmatched junction bases: 14. The CDR3 is made up of 16 amino acids. Germline CDR1 reads MDHEN; CDR2 reads SYDVKM.

The rearrangement links TRBV20-1 to TRBJ2-1, with TRBD2 matching over 9 bases. V lost 1 base and J lost 8; bases outside the gene matches: 21. There are 19 residues in the CDR3. Per the germline V gene, CDR1 is DFQATT and CDR2 is SNEGSKA (reference sequence). In DNA form, the CDR3 reads TGCAGTGCTAGAGTCCGAGCGGGGGGCTCTGAGCGGTCGTTTTATGAGCAGTTCTTC. Encoded protein: CSARVRAGGSERSFYEQFF.

The chain uses TRBV9 and TRBJ2-3; TRBD1 aligns across 7 bases. Germline CDR1 is SGDLS and CDR2 is YYNGEE. This CDR3 is 16 amino acids long. V lost 3 bases to trimming and J lost 2 bases; unmatched junction nucleotides: 9. The CDR3 reads CASSAMTGLLTDTQYF. The CDR3 DNA reads TGTGCCAGCAGCGCAATGACAGGGCTTCTCACAGATACGCAGTATTTT.

The V gene is TRBV24-1, the J gene TRBJ2-5; D not resolved. V was shortened by 7 bases and J by 2 bases, with 10 bases between the two germline ends. The CDR3 consists of 13 residues. CDR1 is KGHDR and CDR2 is SFDVKD in the germline V gene. For the CDR3, the DNA is TGTGCCACCAGCCATCCTTCACAAGAGACCCAGTACTTC. Protein sequence: CATSHPSQETQYF.

This chain joins TRBV24-1 and TRBJ2-2; D may correspond to TRBD1 or TRBD2 (5 bases each). Deletions cut 1 base from V and 4 bases from J, with 12 bases between. In germline, CDR1 is KGHDR, CDR2 SFDVKD. The CDR3 sequence is 16 residues long. CDR3: CATSDFEGSVTGELFF. CDR3 coding DNA: TGTGCCACCAGTGATTTCGAGGGGTCGGTCACCGGGGAGCTGTTTTTT.

The chain uses TRBV12-3 or TRBV12-4 and TRBJ2-7; D gene ambiguous. Trimming left V 4 bases short and J 3 bases short, with 13 bases between. CDR3 length: 14 amino acids. The CDR3 loop reads CASSYSLDYYEQYF. As DNA, the CDR3 is TGTGCCAGCAGTTATTCCCTGGATTACTACGAGCAGTACTTC.

The sample holds a few counts of this clonotype. CDR3 sequence: CASAGAGLPEAFF. The CDR3 DNA follows: TGCGCCAGCGCTGGAGCAGGGTTACCTGAAGCTTTCTTT. The rearrangement links TRBV5-1 to TRBJ1-1, with D possibly being TRBD1 (5 bases). Germline CDR1 SGHRS, CDR2 YFSETQ. This CDR3 is 13 amino acids long. Trimming removed 7 bases from V and 6 bases from J, with 16 bases in between.

In its sample, this clonotype was seen a few times. This chain connects TRBV5-1 to TRBJ2-5; 8 bases match TRBD2. Germline lookup yields CDR1 SGHRS and CDR2 YFSETQ. The CDR3 loop spans 16 amino acids. V trimming: 4 bases; J trimming: 0 bases; junction bases outside the gene matches: 8. The CDR3 DNA reads TGCGCCAGCAGCACTTGGTCGCGGGGGGACCAAGAGACCCAGTACTTC. It yields the protein CASSTWSRGDQETQYF.

This clonotype was observed a handful of times. This rearrangement joins TRBV12-3 or TRBV12-4 to TRBJ2-1, with 16 bases matching TRBD2. The CDR3 extends over 16 amino acids. The V gene end was trimmed by 5 bases and the J gene end by 9 bases; junction bases not matched to a gene: 7. DNA for the CDR3: TGTGCCAGCAGTAAGGGACTAGCGGGGGGGTCCGGTGAGCAGTTCTTC. Protein product: CASSKGLAGGSGEQFF.

The J gene is TRBJ2-3, the V gene TRBV5-1, with D perhaps given as TRBD1 or TRBD2 (7 bases each). Germline CDR1 and CDR2: SGHRS and YFSETQ. Trimming removed 2 bases from V and 8 bases from J, with 18 bases in between. The CDR3 is 15 amino acids. DNA for the CDR3: TGCGCCAGCAGCTTTCGACAGGGAGGGTCGGGTACGCAGTATTTT. Translation gives CASSFRQGGSGTQYF.

This clonotype was seen more than once but under ten times. The CDR3 nucleotides are TGTGCCAGCAGTGCAGCCCGTAACTATGGCTACACCTTC. Amino acids: CASSAARNYGYTF. The chain employs TRBV6-1 and TRBJ1-2; unclear D gene. Germline CDR1 reads MNHNS; CDR2 reads SASEGT. Trimming left V 4 bases short and J 1 base short, with 7 bases between. The CDR3 spans 13 residues.

With regard to this clonotype: Because the CDR3 is missing its conserved closing phenylalanine or tryptophan, this is likely a read error. The chain is built from TRBV29-1 and TRBJ2-7, with D perhaps assigned TRBD1 or TRBD2 (5 bases each). Trimming stripped 6 bases from V and 3 bases from J, with 15 bases between. Looked up from germline, CDR1 is SQVTM and CDR2 is ANQGSEA. The CDR3 covers 13 residues. The CDR3 region is CSVGRVGVYEQYY. The CDR3 DNA reads as TGCAGCGTGGGGCGGGTGGGAGTCTACGAGCAGTACTAC.

This clonotype turned up a few times. The rearrangement joins TRBV12-3 or TRBV12-4 to TRBJ2-7; D unresolved. CDR3 length: 14 residues. V was shortened by 5 bases and J by 3 bases, with 14 bases between the two germline ends. The CDR3 region has the DNA TGTGCCAGCAGTGGTTCTGGTTTTTTCTACGAGCAGTACTTC. Encoded protein: CASSGSGFFYEQYF.

The chain couples TRBV3-1 to TRBJ1-2; D perhaps matches TRBD1 (5 bases). Germline V gives CDR1 LGHDT, CDR2 YNNKEL (reference sequence). Trimming took 1 base from V and 10 from J, leaving 13 bases between them. This CDR3 has 13 residues. The CDR3 DNA is TGTGCCAGCAGCCAAGGACAGCCCTGCGTCTACACCTTC. Translation: CASSQGQPCVYTF.

The chain combines TRBV18 with TRBJ1-1; 10 bases align to TRBD1. Trimming cost V 4 bases and J 5 bases; bases outside gene matches: 10. The CDR3 extends over 16 amino acids. CDR1 and CDR2 from the germline V gene are KGHSH and LQKENI. The CDR3 loop is CASSRGTGAVRTEAFF. CDR3 bases: TGTGCCAGCTCACGAGGGACAGGGGCAGTTAGGACTGAAGCTTTCTTT.

The chain recombines TRBV7-2 with TRBJ1-1, with 7 bases lining up with TRBD1. CDR1 and CDR2 (germline): SGHTA, FQGNSA. The V and J ends lost 5 bases and 4 bases, in that order; junction bases with no gene match: 10. CDR3 length: 15 residues. CDR3 bases: TGTGCCAGCAGCCCAAAGATGACAGGGACCACTGAAGCTTTCTTT. Protein sequence: CASSPKMTGTTEAFF.

This clonotype showed up just a few times. V usage is TRBV6-2 or TRBV6-3 and J usage is TRBJ2-5; 8 bases match TRBD1. CDR1 is MNHEY, CDR2 SVGEGT, per germline. This CDR3 is 16 amino acids long. Trimming cost V 3 bases and J 2 bases; bases outside gene matches: 8. CDR3 amino acids: CASSYRTGMIQETQYF. The CDR3 DNA reads TGTGCCAGCAGTTATAGGACAGGGATGATACAAGAGACCCAGTACTTC.

This clonotype was seen only a few times. The V gene is TRBV7-2, the J gene TRBJ2-1, with 7 bases aligning to TRBD2. V was clipped by 1 base and J by 0 bases; unmatched bases: 9. CDR1 SGHTA and CDR2 FQGNSA come from the germline V gene. The CDR3 contains 18 residues. Written as DNA, the CDR3 is TGTGCCAGCAGCTTAGTGGCTAGCGGAGCAAGCTCCTACAATGAGCAGTTCTTC. Translation gives CASSLVASGASSYNEQFF.

The rearrangement joins TRBV18 to TRBJ1-5; D remains unclear. The CDR3 length is 14 residues. Germline-derived CDR1 and CDR2 are KGHSH and LQKENI. With 3 bases removed from V and 4 bases from J, the gap between germline ends came to 10 bases. The CDR3 sequence is CASSPNYGNQPQHF. In nucleotides, the CDR3 is TGTGCCAGCTCACCGAATTACGGAAATCAGCCCCAGCATTTT.

The chain employs TRBV5-6 and TRBJ2-1, with D possibly matching TRBD2 (5 bases). Germline CDR1 is SGHDT and CDR2 is YYEEEE. V lost 4 bases to trimming and J lost 0 bases, with 11 bases between them. This CDR3 has 15 residues. Written as DNA, the CDR3 is TGTGCCAGCAGCCTCCTGGGGAGCTCCTACAATGAGCAGTTCTTC. It specifies CASSLLGSSYNEQFF.

In its sample, this clonotype was seen a few times. V usage is TRBV7-9 and J usage is TRBJ2-3; TRBD2 matches at 10 bases. V gave up 5 bases and J gave up 7 bases; unmatched junction bases: 9. The germline V gene has CDR1 SEHNR and CDR2 FQNEAQ (reference sequence). The CDR3 length is 15 residues. CDR3 residues: CASSLTSGTANTQYF. Written as DNA, the CDR3 is TGTGCCAGCAGCCTAACTAGCGGGACGGCAAATACGCAGTATTTT.